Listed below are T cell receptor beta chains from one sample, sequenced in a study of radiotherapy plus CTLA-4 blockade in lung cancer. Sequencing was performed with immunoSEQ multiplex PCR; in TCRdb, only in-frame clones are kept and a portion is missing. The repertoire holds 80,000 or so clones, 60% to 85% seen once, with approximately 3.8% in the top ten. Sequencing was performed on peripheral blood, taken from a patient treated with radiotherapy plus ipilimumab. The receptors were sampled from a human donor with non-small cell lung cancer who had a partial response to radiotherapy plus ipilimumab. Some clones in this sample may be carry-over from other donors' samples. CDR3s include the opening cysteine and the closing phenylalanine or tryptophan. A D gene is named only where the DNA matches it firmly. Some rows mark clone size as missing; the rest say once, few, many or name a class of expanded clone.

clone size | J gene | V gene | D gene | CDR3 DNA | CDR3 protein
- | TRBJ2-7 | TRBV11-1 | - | TGTGCCAGCAGCTTTCTACGTTACGGGAGTGGGGAGCAGTACTTC | CASSFLRYGSGEQYF
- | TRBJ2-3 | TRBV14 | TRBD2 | TGTGCCAGCAGCCAAAGGGCGGGAGCCTATACGCAGTATTTT | CASSQRAGAYTQYF
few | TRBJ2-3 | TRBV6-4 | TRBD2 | TGTGCCAGCAGTAGAACTAGCGGGTCTAGCACAGATACGCAGTATTTT | CASSRTSGSSTDTQYF
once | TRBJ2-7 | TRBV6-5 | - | TGTGCCAGCAGTCCCCTCGGGATAACCTACGAGCAGTACTTC | CASSPLGITYEQYF
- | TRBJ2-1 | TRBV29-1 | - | TGCAGCGTTGGGAGGGATGAGCAGTTCTTC | CSVGRDEQFF
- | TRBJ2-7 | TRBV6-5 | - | TGTGCCAGCAGTTCCCTGTGGGGCCCCTACGAGCAGTACTTC | CASSSLWGPYEQYF
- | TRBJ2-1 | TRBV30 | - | TGTGCCTGGGGGAGGAGCTCCTACAATGAGCAGTTCTTC | CAWGRSSYNEQFF
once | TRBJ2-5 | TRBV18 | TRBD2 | TGTGCCAGCTCTCCTAGCGGGGGGACACAAGAGACCCAGTACTTC | CASSPSGGTQETQYF
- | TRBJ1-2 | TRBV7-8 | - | TGTGCCAGCAGCCCCCAGGGTCCTAGATTTGGCTACACCTTC | CASSPQGPRFGYTF
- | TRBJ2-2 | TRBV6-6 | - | TGTGCCAGCGGCCTGAACACCGGGGAGCTGTTTTTT | CASGLNTGELFF
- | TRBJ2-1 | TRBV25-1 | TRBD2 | TGTGCCAGCAGTGGGGGAACGGGGGGTCCTCGATACAATGAGCAGTTCTTC | CASSGGTGGPRYNEQFF
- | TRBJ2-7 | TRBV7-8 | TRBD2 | TGTGCCAGCAGCCAAAGACTAGCGGGGGGTCAAGCCTACGAGCAGTACTTC | CASSQRLAGGQAYEQYF
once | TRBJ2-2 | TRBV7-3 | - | TGTGCCAGCAGCTTAAGGAGGGGTTCCGGGGAGCTGTTTTTT | CASSLRRGSGELFF
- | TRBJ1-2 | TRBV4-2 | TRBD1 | TGTGCCAGCAGCCAAGAAGGACAGGGACGTGGCTACACCTTC | CASSQEGQGRGYTF
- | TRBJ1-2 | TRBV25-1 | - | TGTGCCAGCAGTGAGTTCAGCAGGTTCTATGGCTACACCTTC | CASSEFSRFYGYTF
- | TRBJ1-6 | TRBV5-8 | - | TGTGCCAGCAGCTTTAGAGGAGCGAGGTCCTATAATTCACCCCTCCACTTT | CASSFRGARSYNSPLHF
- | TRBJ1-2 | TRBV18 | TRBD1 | TGTGCCAGCTCCCCTACCGACAGGGGTGTTGGCTACACCTTC | CASSPTDRGVGYTF
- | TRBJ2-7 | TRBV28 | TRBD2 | TGTGCCAGCAGTCTCGTTCTCCGACTAGCGGGAGGCCTCTCCTACGAGCAGTACTTC | CASSLVLRLAGGLSYEQYF
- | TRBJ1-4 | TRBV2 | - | TGTGCCAGCAGTGAATTCGGGATCTGGGAAAAACTGTTTTTT | CASSEFGIWEKLFF
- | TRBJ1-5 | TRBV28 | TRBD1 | TGTGCCAGCAGTCGGACAGGGAAGAGCAATCAGCCCCAGCATTTT | CASSRTGKSNQPQHF
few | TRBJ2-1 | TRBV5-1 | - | TGCGCCAGCAGCTTGTTGTTCTCAGCAGGGGAGCAGTTCTTC | CASSLLFSAGEQFF
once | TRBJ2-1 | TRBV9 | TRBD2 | TGTGCCAGCAGCTCGCTTAGCGGGAGGGTAAGCTCCTACAATGAGCAGTTCTTC | CASSSLSGRVSSYNEQFF
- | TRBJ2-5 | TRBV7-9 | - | TGTGCCAGCAGCTTAGAGGTTGAGGGGACCCAGTACTTC | CASSLEVEGTQYF
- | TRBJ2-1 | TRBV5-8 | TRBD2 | TGTGCCAGCAGCTTGGAATGGACTAGCAATGAGCAGTTCTTC | CASSLEWTSNEQFF
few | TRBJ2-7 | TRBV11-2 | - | TGTGCCAGCAGCTTAAACGGGCTAGCAGACTACGAGCAGTACTTC | CASSLNGLADYEQYF
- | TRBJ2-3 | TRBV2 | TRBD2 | TGTGCCAGCAGGGTTAGCGGGACCGCCGGGGGTACGCAGTATTTT | CASRVSGTAGGTQYF
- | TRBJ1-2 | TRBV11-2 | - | TGTGCCAGCAGCAAAGATGGGCAGGGTTGGTATGGCTACACCTTC | CASSKDGQGWYGYTF
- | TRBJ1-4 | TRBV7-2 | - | TGTGCCAGCAGCGGCCACCGGGAAGAGGGAGAAAAACTGTTTTTT | CASSGHREEGEKLFF
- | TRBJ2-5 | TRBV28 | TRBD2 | TGTGCCAGCAAAGATAGCGGGAGACCAGAGACCCAGTACTTC | CASKDSGRPETQYF
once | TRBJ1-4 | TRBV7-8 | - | TGTGCCAGCAGCTCAGGGCGCCGAGACGGACGGGAAGGGGGAAAACTGTTTTTT | CASSSGRRDGREGGKLFF
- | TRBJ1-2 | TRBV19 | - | TGTGCCAGTAGTACCCTTTTGACGGGAAGCTATGGCTACACCTTC | CASSTLLTGSYGYTF
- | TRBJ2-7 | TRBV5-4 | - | TGTGCCAGCAGAGACGGCGGATCCTACGAGCAGTACTTC | CASRDGGSYEQYF
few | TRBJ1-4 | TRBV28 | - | TGTGCCAGCAGTTTAATGGGGAGGATGGATGAAAAACTGTTTTTT | CASSLMGRMDEKLFF
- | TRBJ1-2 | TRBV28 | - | TGTGCCAGCAGCCGCTGGACAGCGATTAACTATGGCTACACCTTC | CASSRWTAINYGYTF
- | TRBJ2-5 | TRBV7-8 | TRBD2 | TGTGCCAGCAGCTTAGGGACTAGCGGGTTTGAGACCCAGTACTTC | CASSLGTSGFETQYF
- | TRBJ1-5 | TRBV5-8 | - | TGTGCCAGCAGCTTACATTTTGGGCAGGGAAACAATCAGCCCCAGCATTTT | CASSLHFGQGNNQPQHF
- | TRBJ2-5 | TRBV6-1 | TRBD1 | TGTGCCAGCAGGCGACAGGGGGCGTGGGAGACCCAGTACTTC | CASRRQGAWETQYF
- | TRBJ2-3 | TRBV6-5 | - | TGTGCCAGCAGTTACTCCGGACAGATACGCACAGATACGCAGTATTTT | CASSYSGQIRTDTQYF
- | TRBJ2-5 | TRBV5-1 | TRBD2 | TGCGCCAGCCGAACGTTCGGGGGGGCTGGAGGAGAGGAGACCCAGTACTTC | CASRTFGGAGGEETQYF
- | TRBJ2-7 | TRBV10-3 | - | TGTGCCATCAGTTCATGGGGGGCCTACGAGCAGTACTTC | CAISSWGAYEQYF
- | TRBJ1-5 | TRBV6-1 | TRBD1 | TGTGCCAGCACTCCGGGACAGGGGTACATTCAGCCCCAGCATTTT | CASTPGQGYIQPQHF
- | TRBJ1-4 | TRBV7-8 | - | TGTGCCAGCAGCTCGTACAGGGCTCCTAATGAAAAACTGTTTTTT | CASSSYRAPNEKLFF
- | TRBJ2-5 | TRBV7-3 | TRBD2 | TGTGCCAGCAGCTCCGCGGGGGGCGGTGAGACCCAGTACTTC | CASSSAGGGETQYF
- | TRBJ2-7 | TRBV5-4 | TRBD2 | TGTGCCAGCAGCTTCGGCGGGAGTCGTACCTACGAGCAGTACTTC | CASSFGGSRTYEQYF
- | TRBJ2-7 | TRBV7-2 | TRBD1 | TGTGCCAGCAGCTTAGGAGGACAGGGAGGATACGAGCAGTACTTC | CASSLGGQGGYEQYF
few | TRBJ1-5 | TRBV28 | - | TGTGCCAGCAGTTACGGTGATCAGCCCCAGCATTTT | CASSYGDQPQHF
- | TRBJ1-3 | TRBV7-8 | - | TGTGCCAGCAGCTCCCAGATTTCTGGAAACACCATATATTTT | CASSSQISGNTIYF
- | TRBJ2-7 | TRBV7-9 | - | TGTGCCAGCAGCTTCAGCTCCTACGAGCAGTACTTC | CASSFSSYEQYF
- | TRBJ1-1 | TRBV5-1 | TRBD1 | TGCGCCAGCAGCTTGCGACCCTCTGGACAGGGTGACACTGAAGCTTTCTTT | CASSLRPSGQGDTEAFF
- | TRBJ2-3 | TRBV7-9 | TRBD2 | TGTGCCAGCAGCTTACTACAGGGACTAGCGGGAGGGTCGGCTACGCAGTATTTT | CASSLLQGLAGGSATQYF
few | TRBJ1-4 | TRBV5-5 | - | TGTGCCAGCAGCTTGGGACAGATTAATGAAAAACTGTTTTTT | CASSLGQINEKLFF
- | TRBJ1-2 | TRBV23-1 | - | TGCGCCAGCAGTCAATTGGCGGAGGCGGAAAGGGATGGCTACACCTTC | CASSQLAEAERDGYTF
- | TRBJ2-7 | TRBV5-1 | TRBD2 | TGCGCCAGCAGCGGGCTAGCGGGAAGCTCCTACGAGCAGTACTTC | CASSGLAGSSYEQYF
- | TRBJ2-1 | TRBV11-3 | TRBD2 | TGTGCCAGCAGCTTAAGTAGCGGGGGGGCCTACAATGAGCAGTTCTTC | CASSLSSGGAYNEQFF
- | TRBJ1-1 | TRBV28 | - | TGTGCCAGCAGTTTCCACATGGTTAACACTGAAGCTTTCTTT | CASSFHMVNTEAFF
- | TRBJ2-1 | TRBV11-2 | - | TGTGCCAGCAGCAATCGCAGCGGCTCCTACAATGAGCAGTTCTTC | CASSNRSGSYNEQFF
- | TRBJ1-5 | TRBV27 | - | TGTGCCAGCAGTTTGGGGTGGGGGGTGGGCAATCAGCCCCAGCATTTT | CASSLGWGVGNQPQHF